This T cell receptor (beta chain) was recovered during a study of blood T cell repertoires in COVID-19. The V and J ends lost 0 bases and 8 bases respectively, with 13 bases between them. CDR3 length: 14 residues. The germline V gene has CDR1 SEHNR and CDR2 FQNEAQ (reference sequence). Clones were sequenced by immunoSEQ multiplex PCR, and TCRdb holds only the in-frame ones, with some missing. The data hold 250,000 to 300,000 clones, with around 84% observed a single time. The gene calls are TRBV7-9 and TRBJ1-1; D unresolved. Sample: PBMCs or T cells enriched from blood (not recorded which). The receptor comes from a man aged 35 to 55 who had been exposed to COVID-19. The CDR3 nucleotides are TGTGCCAGCAGCTTAGCCTCCGCGAGTGTAGAAGCTTTCTTT. It translates to CASSLASASVEAFF.